A selection of T cell receptor beta chains follows, all from one sample in a study of blood T cells in healthy people across ages. Via MiXCR, TCRdb re-called the 5' RACE reads, giving one row per CDR3 protein. The data contain fewer than 2,000,000 distinct CDR3 sequences, 30% to 40% of them singletons. Input material: blood. These receptors all come from a woman in her 30s in good health. Both conserved end residues are trimmed from each CDR3. Clone size is shown for a subset of rows, as once, few, many or a class of expanded clone.

V gene	clone size	J gene	CDR3 protein
TRBV5-1	.	TRBJ2-1	ASSPGISGGNEQF
TRBV7-2	few	TRBJ2-5	ASSSSLAGARILPETQY
TRBV29-1	many	TRBJ2-3	SVEKGITDTQY
TRBV7-9	.	TRBJ2-1	ASSPRQHNEQF
TRBV11-3	.	TRBJ2-1	ASATASYNEQF
TRBV3-1	few	TRBJ2-1	ASSHRGALSSYNEQF
TRBV20-1	once	TRBJ1-6	SASYGTGSSTLH
TRBV27	few	TRBJ1-2	ASGQGRRFGYT
TRBV18	few	TRBJ2-1	ASSPRRLAGGPNEQF
TRBV5-5	.	TRBJ2-7	ASSPLSAPTGYEQY
TRBV5-1	.	TRBJ2-1	ASSLGSEGLNSYNEQF
TRBV6-1	many	TRBJ2-1	ASSEQGPVGNEQF
TRBV10-2	.	TRBJ1-1	ASGEGGRGWF
TRBV13	few	TRBJ2-7	ASSAGAPYEQY
TRBV9	.	TRBJ2-3	ASSPRPGGTTDTQY
TRBV6-2/TRBV6-3	.	TRBJ2-1	AGSYPDLNEQF
TRBV6-1	.	TRBJ2-1	ASRGLASRDPPYNEQF
TRBV5-1	many	TRBJ2-3	ASSLELAGTGTDTQY
TRBV13	.	TRBJ2-1	ASSPRQGVAYNEQF
TRBV15	few	TRBJ2-1	ATSRDIREQF
TRBV5-5	few	TRBJ1-2	ASSLEVTLDYGYT
TRBV7-6	.	TRBJ2-2	ASSLDRGHGELF
TRBV9	.	TRBJ2-7	ASSVRGRQPNRDEQY
TRBV20-1	.	TRBJ2-3	SASSRRGLTDTQY
TRBV5-1	once	TRBJ1-6	ASSISPGQSNSPLH
TRBV9	.	TRBJ2-1	ASSVERGGYYNEQF
TRBV6-5	few	TRBJ2-3	ASSYLPSNWADTQY
TRBV7-2	.	TRBJ1-4	ASRPLRNPF
TRBV4-2	few	TRBJ2-3	ASSQDLGRDTQY